This TCR beta chain came from a study of CD8 T cells in Susac syndrome. Random hexamers were used to reverse transcribe the RNA input (roughly 0.5 to 1 ug). TCRdb fed the immunoSEQ multiplex PCR reads into MiXCR, producing one record per CDR3 protein. The sample shows approximately 300,000 distinct CDR3 sequences, about 82% of them seen only once. The sample comprised CD8+ T cells from PBMCs. The sequence derives from a human donor with multiple sclerosis.

The CDR3 DNA reads as TGTGCCAGCAGCCCCCGGACAGGATTTGAGCAGTACTTC. Protein sequence: CASSPRTGFEQYF. J is TRBJ2-7 and V is TRBV6-2 or TRBV6-3; 7 bases are shared with TRBD1. The CDR3 covers 13 residues. Germline lookup yields CDR1 MNHEY and CDR2 SVGEGT. V trimming: 6 bases; J trimming: 7 bases; junction bases outside the gene matches: 9.